These T cell receptor beta chains were read from a single sample in a study of T cells in Graves' hyperthyroidism and ophthalmopathy. Using its own MiXCR run on the multiplex PCR reads, TCRdb lists one record per CDR3 protein. Counted here are hundreds of thousands of distinct CDR3 sequences, just under 20% occurring once; the ten biggest clones make up over 45%. Sequenced: blood. The origin of the receptors is a man in his forties or fifties with Graves' ophthalmopathy. Each CDR3 is given with its conserved first and last residue. The D gene is left open where the match is weak. Some rows have no size entry. The others give once, few or many, or a class for an expanded clone.

size	J	D	V	DNA	CDR3
many	TRBJ1-1	.	TRBV11-2	TGTGCCAGCAGCCAGTACCGCGGCGGTGCTGAAGCTTTCTTT	CASSQYRGGAEAFF
.	TRBJ1-2	.	TRBV6-1	TGTGCCAGCAGCCGCATTGGGGGTGGCTACACCTTC	CASSRIGGGYTF
few	TRBJ1-2	TRBD1	TRBV27	TGTGCCAGCAGTCTCTGGACAGGGGGCGCTGGCTACACCTTC	CASSLWTGGAGYTF
.	TRBJ1-1	.	TRBV4-1	TGCGCCAGCAGCCAAATTTCAGCGAACACTGAAGCTTTCTTT	CASSQISANTEAFF
.	TRBJ2-2	TRBD2	TRBV20-1	TGCAGTGCTAGACTAGCGGGAGTTGGCACCGGGGAGCTGTTTTTT	CSARLAGVGTGELFF
few	TRBJ1-3	.	TRBV30	TGTGCCTGGGCCCAGGGAACTCTTGGAAACACCATATATTTT	CAWAQGTLGNTIYF
.	TRBJ2-1	.	TRBV6-9	TGTGCCAGCAGTTACGGCTTGGATGAGCAGTTCTTC	CASSYGLDEQFF
.	TRBJ2-7	TRBD1	TRBV4-1	TGCGCCAGCAGCCAAATGAAGGGGGCAGGCTACGAGCAGTACTTC	CASSQMKGAGYEQYF
many	TRBJ1-1	.	TRBV28	TGTGCCAGCAGTTTATTCCCGACAGGCACTGAAGCTTTCTTT	CASSLFPTGTEAFF
few	TRBJ2-7	TRBD2	TRBV29-1	TGCAGCGTTGGAGGCATTAGCGGGGGATTAAGCTCCTACGAGCAGTACTTC	CSVGGISGGLSSYEQYF
.	TRBJ1-5	TRBD1	TRBV7-8	TGTGCCAGCAGCCCCTTTCACGGACAGGGGCATCAGCCCCAGCATTTT	CASSPFHGQGHQPQHF
.	TRBJ2-2	.	TRBV4-3	TGCGCCAGCAGCCAAGGTGGACGAGGCGGCTCCGGGGAGCTGTTTTTT	CASSQGGRGGSGELFF
.	TRBJ1-5	.	TRBV29-1	TGCAGCGTAACTGACAGCAATCAGCCCCAGCATTTT	CSVTDSNQPQHF
.	TRBJ2-3	TRBD2	TRBV27	TGTGCCAGCAGTTCCAGACTAGCGGGGGGGTTATATACGCAGTATTTT	CASSSRLAGGLYTQYF
many	TRBJ2-3	.	TRBV7-2	TGTGCCAGCAGCTTCCCCACCACGCTGACAGGCACAGATACGCAGTATTTT	CASSFPTTLTGTDTQYF
.	TRBJ2-5	TRBD2	TRBV11-2	TGTGCCAGCGGATACCCCCCTACCGGGACTAGCGTGGAGACCCAGTACTTC	CASGYPPTGTSVETQYF
.	TRBJ2-1	.	TRBV19	TGTGCCAGTAGTATGGGAATTCCTCACAATGAGCAGTTCTTC	CASSMGIPHNEQFF
.	TRBJ1-5	.	TRBV2	TGTGCCAGCAGTGTGGGGAACCCTCAGCCCCAGCATTTT	CASSVGNPQPQHF
once	TRBJ2-2	.	TRBV19	TGTGCCAGTAGTAGAGGACATAGAAACACCGGGGAGCTGTTTTTT	CASSRGHRNTGELFF
.	TRBJ2-2	.	TRBV25-1	TGTGCCAGCAGCCATTATCGCGGGGAGCTGTTTTTT	CASSHYRGELFF
few	TRBJ1-4	.	TRBV5-1	TGCGCCAGCAGCTTGAGATCGGACGGCGAAAAACTGTTTTTT	CASSLRSDGEKLFF
.	TRBJ2-3	TRBD2	TRBV20-1	TGCAGTGCTATTAGCGGGACCCCCACAGATACGCAGTATTTT	CSAISGTPTDTQYF
many	TRBJ2-7	TRBD1	TRBV28	TGTGCCACCAAAGGGGTAACAGGGGTCTCCCACGAGCAGTACTTC	CATKGVTGVSHEQYF
few	TRBJ1-5	.	TRBV5-1	TGCGCCAGCAGCTTGTCTCCAGGGGCGAGCAATCAGCCCCAGCATTTT	CASSLSPGASNQPQHF
.	TRBJ2-3	TRBD2	TRBV7-3	TGTGCCAGCAGATTAGCGGGGGGGCCTCGGACAGATACGCAGTATTTT	CASRLAGGPRTDTQYF
.	TRBJ2-1	TRBD2	TRBV3-1	TGTGCCAGCAGTGACGGGGGGGCCTACTACAATGAGCAGTTCTTC	CASSDGGAYYNEQFF
few	TRBJ1-2	.	TRBV6-2/TRBV6-3	TGTGCCAGCAGTTACTACGGGGGCGGCTACACCTTC	CASSYYGGGYTF
many	TRBJ2-5	TRBD2	TRBV7-2	TGTGCCAGCACCCTATCTTTGGGTGGCGGGAGGGAGACCCAGTACTTC	CASTLSLGGGRETQYF
few	TRBJ2-7	TRBD2	TRBV29-1	TGCAGCGCCTCGGGGGGAGGAAGGCAGTACTTC	CSASGGGRQYF
few	TRBJ2-1	TRBD1	TRBV2	TGTGCCAGCAGTGTTTCGGACAGGGTTGCCTACAATGAGCAGTTCTTC	CASSVSDRVAYNEQFF
few	TRBJ2-7	.	TRBV3-1	TGTGCCAGCAGCGCCTGGGTAGGGCCCTACGAGCAGTACTTC	CASSAWVGPYEQYF
few	TRBJ2-2	.	TRBV15	TGTGCCACCACCACTGTCGGGGGCACGGCCGGGGAGCTGTTTTTT	CATTTVGGTAGELFF
few	TRBJ2-7	TRBD2	TRBV3-1	TGTGCCAGCAGAGGACTAGCCGTCGAGCAGTACTTC	CASRGLAVEQYF
many	TRBJ2-7	.	TRBV27	TGTGCCAGCAGTTCGCCTACAGGTCCGTATGTCGTGTACGAGCAGTACTTC	CASSSPTGPYVVYEQYF
many	TRBJ1-1	.	TRBV12-3/TRBV12-4	TGTGCCAGCAGTATAACGGGACCTAGGAACACTGAAGCTTTCTTT	CASSITGPRNTEAFF
few	TRBJ2-1	.	TRBV3-2	TGTGCCAGCAGCCAGAACTGGCTAGCGGCCCTCCGGTCCTACAATGAGCAGTTCTTC	CASSQNWLAALRSYNEQFF
.	TRBJ2-7	TRBD2	TRBV4-1	TGCGCCAGCAGCCTGGGACTAGCGGGGGGAGGAGGGCAGTACTTC	CASSLGLAGGGGQYF
few	TRBJ2-1	TRBD2	TRBV13	TGTGCCAGCAGCTTTCGCGTAGCGGGGGCCTACAATGAGCAGTTCTTC	CASSFRVAGAYNEQFF
once	TRBJ2-7	TRBD1	TRBV12-3/TRBV12-4	TGTGCCAGCAGTCGGACAGGGGGGGGCAGGGTCTACGAGCAGTACTTC	CASSRTGGGRVYEQYF
many	TRBJ2-5	.	TRBV12-3/TRBV12-4	TGTGCCAGCAGATCGGGCTTCGGGGAGACCCAGTACTTC	CASRSGFGETQYF
.	TRBJ2-7	TRBD2	TRBV13	TGTGCCAGCAGCTTTCGACTAGCGGGAGACGAGCAGTACTTC	CASSFRLAGDEQYF
.	TRBJ2-3	.	TRBV9	TGTGCCAGCAGCGTAGGCAGCGGACCCACAGATACGCAGTATTTT	CASSVGSGPTDTQYF
.	TRBJ2-1	.	TRBV18	TGTGCCAGCTCACCAAGAGGGGCGACGGGTGAGCAGTTCTTC	CASSPRGATGEQFF
many	TRBJ2-1	TRBD2	TRBV7-2	TGTGCCAGCGATAGGGCGGGACTACCCGACAATGAGCAGTTCTTC	CASDRAGLPDNEQFF
many	TRBJ2-1	.	TRBV11-2	TGTGCCAGCAGCTTTAACTCATGGCGGAGAGGGTTCAATGAGCAGTTCTTC	CASSFNSWRRGFNEQFF
few	TRBJ2-1	TRBD2	TRBV12-3/TRBV12-4	TGTGCCAGCAGTCTAGCGGGAGAGGTCTACAATGAGCAGTTCTTC	CASSLAGEVYNEQFF